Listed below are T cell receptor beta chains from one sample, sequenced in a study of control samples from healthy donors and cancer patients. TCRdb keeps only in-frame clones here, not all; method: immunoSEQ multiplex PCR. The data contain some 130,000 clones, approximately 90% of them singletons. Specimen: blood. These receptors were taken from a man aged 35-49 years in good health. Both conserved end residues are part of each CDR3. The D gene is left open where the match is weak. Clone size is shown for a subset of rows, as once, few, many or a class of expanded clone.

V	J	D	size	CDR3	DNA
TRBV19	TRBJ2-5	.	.	CASSIGAPETQYF	TGTGCCAGTAGTATTGGGGCGCCGGAGACCCAGTACTTC
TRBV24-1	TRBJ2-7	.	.	CATSDSWGEDGEQYF	TGTGCCACCAGTGATTCATGGGGGGAGGATGGGGAGCAGTACTTC
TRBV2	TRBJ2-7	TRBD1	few	CASGSDRAGEQYF	TGTGCCAGCGGATCGGACAGGGCGGGGGAGCAGTACTTC
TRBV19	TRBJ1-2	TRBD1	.	CASSRDSLQVDYGYTF	TGTGCCAGTAGCAGGGACAGCCTTCAAGTAGACTATGGCTACACCTTC
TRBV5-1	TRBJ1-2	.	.	CASSLAVVGHYGYTF	TGCGCCAGCAGCTTGGCGGTGGTCGGCCACTATGGCTACACCTTC
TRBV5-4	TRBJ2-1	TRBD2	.	CASSLIGGGSYNEQFF	TGTGCCAGCAGCTTGATCGGGGGGGGCTCCTACAATGAGCAGTTCTTC
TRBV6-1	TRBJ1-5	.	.	CASSEEWTYSNQPQHF	TGTGCCAGCAGTGAAGAGTGGACCTATAGCAATCAGCCCCAGCATTTT
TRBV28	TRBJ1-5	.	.	CASSPVGGGRTQHF	TGTGCCAGCAGTCCCGTGGGTGGAGGACGGACCCAGCATTTT
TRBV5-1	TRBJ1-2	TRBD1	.	CASSLGQGFAYGYTF	TGCGCCAGCAGCTTGGGACAGGGATTTGCCTATGGCTACACCTTC
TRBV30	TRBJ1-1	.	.	CAWSVGGLTEAFF	TGTGCCTGGAGTGTAGGCGGGCTCACTGAAGCTTTCTTT
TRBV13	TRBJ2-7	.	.	CASSQPGRYEQYF	TGTGCCAGCAGCCAACCAGGACGGTACGAGCAGTACTTC
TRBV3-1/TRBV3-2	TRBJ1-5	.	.	CASSQTQGGNQPQHF	TGTGCCAGCAGCCAAACGCAGGGAGGCAATCAGCCCCAGCATTTT
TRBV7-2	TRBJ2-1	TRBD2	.	CASTSRTSGYNEQFF	TGTGCCAGCACCTCGAGGACTAGCGGTTACAATGAGCAGTTCTTC
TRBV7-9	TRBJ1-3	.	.	CASTKEGSSGNTIYF	TGTGCCAGCACGAAGGAGGGTAGCTCTGGAAACACCATATATTTT
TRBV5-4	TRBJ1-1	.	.	CASSRDWDNTEAFF	TGTGCCAGCAGCAGGGACTGGGATAACACTGAAGCTTTCTTT
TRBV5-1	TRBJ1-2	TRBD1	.	CASSLAGGGYGYTF	TGCGCCAGCAGCTTGGCAGGGGGCGGCTATGGCTACACCTTC
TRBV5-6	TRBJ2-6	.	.	CASSVHGNQGANVLTF	TGTGCCAGCAGCGTACACGGCAATCAGGGGGCCAACGTCCTGACTTTC
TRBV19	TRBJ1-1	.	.	CASRSRALNTEAFF	TGTGCCAGTAGGAGCCGGGCTTTGAACACTGAAGCTTTCTTT
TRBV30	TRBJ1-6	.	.	CAWKEGGTTNSPLHF	TGTGCCTGGAAAGAGGGGGGGACAACTAATTCACCCCTCCACTTT
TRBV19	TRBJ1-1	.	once	CASSTHTNTEAFF	TGTGCCAGTAGTACTCACACGAACACTGAAGCTTTCTTT
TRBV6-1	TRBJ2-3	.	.	CASSEMSDTQYF	TGTGCCAGCAGTGAAATGTCAGATACGCAGTATTTT
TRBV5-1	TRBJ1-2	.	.	CASSLGDPDNYGYTF	TGCGCCAGCAGCTTGGGAGACCCAGACAACTATGGCTACACCTTC
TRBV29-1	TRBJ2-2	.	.	CSVAGGGNTGELFF	TGCAGCGTTGCCGGGGGCGGGAACACCGGGGAGCTGTTTTTT
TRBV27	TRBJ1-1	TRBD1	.	CASGLQGANEAFF	TGTGCCAGCGGGTTACAGGGGGCGAATGAAGCTTTCTTT
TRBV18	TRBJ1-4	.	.	CASSPSGRDEKLFF	TGTGCCAGCTCACCATCAGGACGAGATGAAAAACTGTTTTTT
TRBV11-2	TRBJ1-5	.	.	CASSPTGYSNQPQHF	TGTGCCAGCAGCCCAACAGGTTATAGCAATCAGCCCCAGCATTTT
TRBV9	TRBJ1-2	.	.	CASSVQGGAGGYTF	TGTGCCAGCAGCGTACAGGGAGGGGCAGGAGGCTACACCTTC
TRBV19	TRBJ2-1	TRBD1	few	CASSPDRSSYNEQFF	TGTGCCAGTAGCCCGGACAGGAGCTCCTACAATGAGCAGTTCTTC
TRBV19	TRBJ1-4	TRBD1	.	CASSIRDRHEKLFF	TGTGCCAGTAGTATACGGGACAGGCATGAAAAACTGTTTTTT
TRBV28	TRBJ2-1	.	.	CASSPGGGGLGEQFF	TGTGCCAGCAGCCCGGGAGGAGGGGGCCTGGGTGAGCAGTTCTTC
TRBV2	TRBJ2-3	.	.	CASRLGQTDTQYF	TGTGCCAGCCGACTAGGTCAGACAGATACGCAGTATTTT
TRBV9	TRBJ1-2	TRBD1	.	CASSAELGQATYGYTF	TGTGCCAGCAGCGCCGAGTTGGGACAGGCCACCTATGGCTACACCTTC
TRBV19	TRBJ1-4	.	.	CASSIGTAKLFF	TGTGCCAGTAGTATAGGTACGGCAAAACTGTTTTTT
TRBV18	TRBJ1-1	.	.	CASSPNRDWDTEAFF	TGTGCCAGCTCACCTAACCGGGATTGGGACACTGAAGCTTTCTTT
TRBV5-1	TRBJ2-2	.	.	CASKVGTLGELFF	TGCGCCAGCAAGGTCGGGACCCTCGGGGAGCTGTTTTTT
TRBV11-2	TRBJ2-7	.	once	CASSYGQAAEQYF	TGTGCCAGCAGCTACGGGCAGGCAGCCGAGCAGTACTTC
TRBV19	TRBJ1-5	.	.	CASTQGSRRNQPQHF	TGTGCCAGTACCCAAGGGAGCAGGCGCAATCAGCCCCAGCATTTT
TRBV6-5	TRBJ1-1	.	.	CASNEPPLAEAFF	TGTGCCAGTAACGAACCACCGCTGGCTGAAGCTTTCTTT
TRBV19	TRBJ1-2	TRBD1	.	CATRLGRGEHGYTF	TGTGCCACCCGATTGGGCAGGGGGGAACATGGCTACACCTTC
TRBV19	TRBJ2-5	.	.	CASSITGIQETQYF	TGTGCCAGTAGTATAACGGGGATCCAAGAGACCCAGTACTTC
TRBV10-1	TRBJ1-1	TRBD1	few	CASSDISGGAEAFF	TGCGCCAGCAGTGATATCTCAGGGGGGGCTGAAGCTTTCTTT
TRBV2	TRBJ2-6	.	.	CASTGGQGGSGANVLTF	TGTGCCAGCACCGGGGGGCAGGGGGGCTCCGGGGCCAACGTCCTGACTTTC
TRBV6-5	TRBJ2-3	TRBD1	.	CASRTRDRHLDTQYF	TGTGCCAGCAGGACCCGGGACAGACATTTAGATACGCAGTATTTT
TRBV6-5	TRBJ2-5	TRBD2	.	CASSYSRGAGGETQYF	TGTGCCAGCAGTTACTCGCGGGGGGCCGGGGGAGAGACCCAGTACTTC
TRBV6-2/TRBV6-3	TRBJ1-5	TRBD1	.	CASSDRQGSNQPQHF	TGTGCCAGCAGTGACAGACAGGGTAGCAATCAGCCCCAGCATTTT
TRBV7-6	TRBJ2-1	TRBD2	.	CASSLGIKGGLANEQFF	TGTGCCAGCAGCTTAGGAATAAAAGGGGGACTAGCGAATGAGCAGTTCTTC
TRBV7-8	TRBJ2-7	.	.	CASSFSGGLHEQYF	TGTGCCAGCAGCTTTTCCGGGGGCTTACACGAGCAGTACTTC
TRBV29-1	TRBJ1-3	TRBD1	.	CSVWTGGAGNTIYF	TGCAGCGTTTGGACAGGGGGAGCTGGAAACACCATATATTTT
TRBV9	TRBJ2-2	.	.	CASSPRTVNTGELFF	TGTGCCAGCAGCCCAAGAACGGTGAACACCGGGGAGCTGTTTTTT
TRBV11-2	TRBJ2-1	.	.	CASSLDLRRGAYNEQFF	TGTGCCAGCAGCTTAGACCTCAGAAGGGGCGCTTACAATGAGCAGTTCTTC
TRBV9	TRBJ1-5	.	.	CASSPWANSNQPQHF	TGTGCCAGCAGCCCATGGGCCAATAGCAATCAGCCCCAGCATTTT